The 20 T cell receptor beta chains in this list originate from one sample, sequenced in a study of blood T cell repertoires in COVID-19. The method was immunoSEQ multiplex PCR; TCRdb's version includes in-frame clones alone and lacks a portion of them. The table has 93,000 or so clones, 70% to 90% seen once. Sequenced material: peripheral blood. These receptors all stem from a middle-aged man in a cohort sampled during active COVID-19.

The rearrangement links TRBV29-1 to TRBJ1-2, with TRBD1 identical over 9 bases. CDR1 is SQVTM and CDR2 is ANQGSEA in the germline V gene. CDR3 size: 13 residues. V gave up 2 bases and J gave up 7 bases; unmatched junction bases: 5. CDR3 amino acids: CSVEKDRGSGYTF. The DNA for the CDR3 is TGCAGCGTTGAAAAAGACAGGGGGAGTGGCTACACCTTC. The entire variable domain, with the rest obtained from reference TRBV29-1 and TRBJ1-2, is as follows: SAVISQKPSRDICQRGTSLTIQCQVDSQVTMMFWYRQQPGQSLTLIATANQGSEATYESGFVIDKFPISRPNLTFSTLTVSNMSPEDSSIYLCSVEKDRGSGYTFGSGTRLTVV.

The chain uses TRBV3-1 (or the pseudogene TRBV3-2) and TRBJ2-3; the match to TRBD2 covers 9 bases. V gave up 1 base and J gave up 0 bases; unmatched junction bases: 2. CDR1 LGHDT and CDR2 YNNKEL come from the germline V gene (reference sequence). The CDR3 totals 16 residues. The CDR3 DNA reads TGTGCCAGCAGCCAAGCTAGCGGGGTTAGCACAGATACGCAGTATTTT. Translation gives CASSQASGVSTDTQYF.

This clone was observed once. This chain connects TRBV7-6 to TRBJ1-6, with 12 nucleotides matching TRBD1. The CDR3 is 18 residues long. The V segment lost 5 bases and the J segment 3 bases; nucleotides outside the gene matches: 8. CDR1 is SGHVS and CDR2 is FNYEAQ in the germline V gene. CDR3 in DNA: TGTGCCAGCAGCGCTAGGGACAGGGGGCCCCACTATAATTCACCCCTCCACTTT. Protein sequence: CASSARDRGPHYNSPLHF. Combining the CDR3 with reference TRBV7-6 and TRBJ1-6 gives the whole variable domain GAGVSQSPRYKVTKRGQDVALRCDPISGHVSLYWYRQALGQGPEFLTYFNYEAQQDKSGLPNDRFSAERPEGSISTLTIQRTEQRDSAMYRCASSARDRGPHYNSPLHFGNGTRLTVT.

V gene TRBV18 combines with J gene TRBJ2-7, with TRBD2 matching over 11 bases. Germline assignment: CDR1 KGHSH and CDR2 LQKENI. This CDR3 has 15 amino acids. Unmatched junction bases numbered 3, after V lost 3 bases and J lost 2 bases. Here the CDR3 reads CASSPLAGGAYEQYF. The CDR3 coding sequence is TGTGCCAGCTCACCCCTAGCGGGGGGCGCCTACGAGCAGTACTTC.

V and J are TRBV27 and TRBJ2-2, with 13 bases fitting TRBD2. Germline assignment: CDR1 MNHEY and CDR2 SMNVEV (reference sequence). V shed 5 bases, J shed 6 bases, and the junction held 3 bases outside the gene matches. The CDR3 totals 15 residues. The CDR3 protein is CASSPTSGGSGELFF. Written as DNA, the CDR3 is TGTGCCAGCAGTCCGACTAGCGGGGGGTCCGGGGAGCTGTTTTTT.

In its sample, this clone was seen once. This chain links TRBV2 with TRBJ2-3; 9 bases match TRBD2. This CDR3 spans 13 amino acids. CDR1 is SNHLY and CDR2 is FYNNEI in the germline V gene. The ends lost 7 bases at V and 4 bases at J; junction bases unmatched: 3. CDR3 region: CASMGGGADTQYF. The CDR3 region has the DNA TGTGCCAGCATGGGCGGGGGGGCAGATACGCAGTATTTT.

This clone came up a few times. Other nucleotide sequences in the sample specify the same CDR3. The chain couples TRBV10-3 to TRBJ1-1; D may be TRBD1 (6 bases). V was pared by 3 bases and J by 1 base, with 12 bases between. This CDR3 contains 15 residues. Germline V gives CDR1 ENHRY, CDR2 SYGVKD. CDR3 loop: CAISDPGVGNTEAFF. The CDR3 DNA is TGTGCCATCAGTGACCCAGGGGTGGGGAACACTGAAGCTTTCTTT.

V is TRBV7-2 and J is TRBJ2-7; the match to TRBD2 covers 8 bases. CDR3 length: 15 residues. Germline V lookup: CDR1 SGHTA, CDR2 FQGNSA. Germline trimming cut 0 bases from V and 7 bases from J; bases unmatched to any gene: 8. The CDR3 spells CASSLAGGAGKEQYF. In nucleotides, the CDR3 is TGTGCCAGCAGCTTAGCCGGGGGGGCCGGGAAGGAGCAGTACTTC.

The rearrangement joins TRBV3-1 (or the pseudogene TRBV3-2) to TRBJ2-2; D is possibly TRBD2 (8 bases). Germline loops: CDR1 LGHDT, CDR2 YNNKEL (reference sequence). The CDR3 extends over 17 amino acids. V was trimmed by 4 bases and J by 0 bases, leaving 15 bases between them. CDR3 DNA: TGTGCCAGCAGCCCGAGGGGGCGGGGGGCGAACACCGGGGAGCTGTTTTTT. Translated, it gives CASSPRGRGANTGELFF.

This clone was detected a few times. J is TRBJ1-6 and V is TRBV11-2; 9 nucleotides match TRBD1. V was pared by 4 bases and J by 9 bases, with 4 bases of the junction left unmatched. The CDR3 extends over 14 amino acids. Germline V lookup: CDR1 SGHAT, CDR2 FQNNGV. CDR3 amino acids: CASSSGTGSSPLHF. The CDR3 nucleotides read TGTGCCAGCAGCTCCGGGACAGGGAGTTCACCCCTCCACTTT.

The chain uses TRBV5-5 and TRBJ1-4; D is uncertain. The CDR3 totals 14 residues. The V gene's germline CDR1 is SGHKS and CDR2 YYEKEE (reference sequence). The germline V and J ends were trimmed by 3 bases and 0 bases, with 6 bases remaining between them. The CDR3 DNA sequence: TGTGCCAGCAGCTATGAGACAACTAATGAAAAACTGTTTTTT. It specifies CASSYETTNEKLFF.

This chain joins TRBV7-9 and TRBJ2-5, with D hard to call. V gave up 6 bases and J gave up 4 bases, with 12 bases separating them. This CDR3 is 13 amino acids long. Germline V gene lookup returns CDR1 SEHNR and CDR2 FQNEAQ (reference sequence). CDR3 in DNA: TGTGCCAGCAGTCCCCATTATAGAGAGACCCAGTACTTC. This encodes CASSPHYRETQYF.

J is TRBJ1-5 and V is TRBV28, with D possibly TRBD1 on 5 matching bases. The CDR3 sequence is 14 residues long. The V end lost 6 bases, the J end lost 6 bases, and 15 bases lay between the germline ends. The germline gives CDR1 MDHEN, CDR2 SYDVKM. CDR3 sequence (DNA): TGTGCCAGCAGCCGCGGGGGGGAAGGTCAGCCCCAGCATTTT. It codes for CASSRGGEGQPQHF.

The rearrangement uses TRBV7-2 and TRBJ2-1, with D possibly matching TRBD1 (6 bases). This CDR3 spans 14 amino acids. Germline values: CDR1 SGHTA, CDR2 FQGNSA. V shed 6 bases and J shed 6 bases, with 15 bases lying between them. CDR3 nucleotides: TGTGCCAGCAGGAAACCGGGACACGGCAATGAGCAGTTCTTC. It codes for CASRKPGHGNEQFF.

V usage is TRBV5-6 and J usage is TRBJ1-5; 8 bases align to TRBD1. This CDR3 comprises 13 residues. With 4 bases clipped from V and 6 bases from J, the junction kept 3 bases outside the gene matches. CDR1 and CDR2 (germline): SGHDT, YYEEEE. The CDR3 spells CASSVGQAQPQHF. The DNA of the CDR3 is TGTGCCAGCAGCGTGGGACAGGCTCAGCCCCAGCATTTT.

This chain joins TRBV5-1 and TRBJ2-7, with a tentative D call TRBD1 (5 bases). The J call is in doubt because the DNA end fits TRBJ2-5 better. The CDR3 runs 14 residues. Per germline, CDR1 SGHRS and CDR2 YFSETQ. CDR3 sequence reads: CASSLGQNQETQYF. The CDR3 bases are TGCGCCAGCAGCTTGGGACAGAATCAAGAGACCCAGTACTTC.

The chain combines TRBV9 with TRBJ2-1, with TRBD1 matching over 9 bases. J lost 9 bases, V lost 0 bases, and 7 bases had no gene match. Germline loops: CDR1 SGDLS, CDR2 YYNGEE. The CDR3 runs to 15 residues. CDR3: CASSVGGGQGGEQFF. The CDR3 bases are TGTGCCAGCAGCGTAGGGGGGGGACAGGGCGGTGAGCAGTTCTTC. Filled out from reference TRBV9 and TRBJ2-1, the complete variable domain reads DSGVTQTPKHLITATGQRVTLRCSPRSGDLSVYWYQQSLDQGLQFLIQYYNGEERAKGNILERFSAQQFPDLHSELNLSSLELGDSALYFCASSVGGGQGGEQFFGPGTRLTVL.

The chain's CDR3 is CATSRESFYEQYF. CDR3 nucleotides: TGTGCCACCAGCAGGGAGAGCTTCTACGAGCAGTACTTC. The J gene is TRBJ2-7, the V gene TRBV15; unclear D gene. Deletions cut 3 bases from V and 3 bases from J, with 9 bases between. Per germline, CDR1 LNHNV and CDR2 YYDKDF (reference sequence). The CDR3 length is 13 residues.

The genes are TRBV21-1 and TRBJ2-7; TRBD2 is the table's D call and was not checked against the DNA. TRBV21-1 is a pseudogene locus. The CDR3 loop spans 14 amino acids. The chain's CDR3 is CASSKVEEHYEQYF. As DNA, the CDR3 is TGTGCCAGCAGCAAAGTCGAAGAGCACTACGAGCAGTACTTC.

This chain connects TRBV21-1 to TRBJ1-6. TRBV21-1 is a pseudogene segment. The CDR3 is made up of 13 amino acids. CDR3 bases: TGTGCCAGGCCGGGGGGGGTTAATTCACCCCTCCACTTT. This translates into CARPGGVNSPLHF.